This section outlines one TCR beta chain sequence together with its context. The antigen is not known. These data come from a study of resident and recirculating memory T cells in vitiligo. Study context: Epidermis came from shave biopsies of lesional and nonlesional sites, plus PBMCs. Genomic DNA was extracted from whole homogenized samples, with no cell sorting. General study findings and limits: No unique dominant TCR clone was found in vitiligo lesions. TCR sequences were not conserved across biopsy sites or patients.

Only in-frame clones appear in the TCRdb table, and some are missing; sequencing was by immunoSEQ multiplex PCR. The data show about 45,000 clones, 92% seen once. The clonotype comes from a male donor with vitiligo. What was sequenced was blood.

CDR3 DNA: TGTGCCAGCAGCTTAGGGAGCGGGGGGCTCCACGAGCAGTACTTC. As protein: CASSLGSGGLHEQYF. The chain is built from TRBV11-2 and TRBJ2-7, with 9 bases matching TRBD2. Trimming removed 1 base from V and 5 bases from J; junction bases left unmatched: 6. From germline, CDR1 is SGHAT and CDR2 FQNNGV. The CDR3 loop spans 15 amino acids.